This entry lists 3 T cell receptor beta chains sequenced from one sample in a study of beta chain features in type 1 diabetes. What these receptors recognize is not known. As every portion of the isolated RNA was reverse transcribed, the sequencing read expressed TCRB transcripts. Data came from immunoSEQ multiplex PCR; TCRdb stores just in-frame clones and leaves some out. This sample has around 340,000 clones, with about a tenth found just once. Study results and caveats: People with Type 1 diabetes carried modestly yet significantly shorter TCRB CDR3s in all four CD4+ subsets.

The sequencing sample was made of central memory CD4+ T cells from blood. All receptors come from a man aged 25-45 years with type 1 diabetes.

This chain links TRBV4-3 with TRBJ1-2; D not certain. Germline lookup yields CDR1 LGHNA and CDR2 YSLEER. The CDR3 loop spans 15 amino acids. The V gene lost 1 base and the J gene lost 2 bases, with 11 bases spanning the gap. CDR3 nucleotides: TGCGCCAGCAGCCAAGTCCAGGAGCGCAACTATGGCTACACCTTC. Translated: CASSQVQERNYGYTF.

In this sample, this clone turned up a few times. The CDR3: CASSSRTASYEQYF. CDR3 bases: TGTGCCAGCAGCTCCAGGACTGCTTCCTACGAGCAGTACTTC. This chain joins TRBV7-9 and TRBJ2-7, with TRBD2 as a possible D gene (5 bases). The CDR3 length is 14 residues. Germline V gene data show CDR1 as SEHNR and CDR2 as FQNEAQ (reference sequence). V gave up 4 bases and J gave up 1 base, with 11 bases separating them.

The chain links TRBV6-1 to TRBJ1-1, with TRBD1 identical over 7 bases. This CDR3 region has 15 residues. V shed 3 bases, J shed 7 bases, and the junction held 11 bases outside the gene matches. Germline V gene data show CDR1 as MNHNS and CDR2 as SASEGT. This chain's CDR3 is CASSDSSRGRFEAFF. The CDR3 coding sequence is TGTGCCAGCAGTGACTCTTCGAGGGGGCGGTTTGAAGCTTTCTTT.